The T cell receptor beta chain under discussion was sequenced for a study of cytomegalovirus exposure and HLA in healthy donors. The overall study: The 500 to 850 first-cohort repertoires and the roughly 120 validation repertoires shared the same platform, a later analysis reported.

This clone was seen a single time. This CDR3 is built from 15 residues. Germline CDR1 SNHLY, CDR2 FYNNEI. V lost 0 bases and J lost 5, with 11 bases in between. Some clones are missing from TCRdb's copy, which holds only in-frame ones; the method was immunoSEQ multiplex PCR. Among roughly 300,000 clones, approximately 87% were seen once, and the ten largest hold about 0.9%. Source material: PBMCs. This TCR derives from a young woman in good health and CMV-seronegative. The chain joins TRBV2 to TRBJ2-1, with D uncertain. The CDR3, as DNA: TGTGCCAGCAGTGAAGCTCGTTTCCTCGACAATGAGCAGTTCTTC. Translation gives CASSEARFLDNEQFF. Together with reference TRBV2 and TRBJ2-1, the CDR3 gives the full variable domain: EPEVTQTPSHQVTQMGQEVILRCVPISNHLYFYWYRQILGQKVEFLVSFYNNEISEKSEIFDDQFSVERPDGSNFTLKIRSTKLEDSAMYFCASSEARFLDNEQFFGPGTRLTVL.